The entry that follows covers one T cell receptor beta chain sequence. Its antigen is unknown. Per the germline V gene, CDR1 is SGHTA and CDR2 is FQGTGA. Germline trimming cut 1 base from V and 4 bases from J; bases unmatched to any gene: 6. The length of the CDR3 is 16 residues. With 60 Vbeta and 13 Jbeta primers, the PCR was carried out. In the study's own analysis: Some 80 million unique TCR beta chains, roughly 11 million shared, were counted in a later analysis. This table comes from immunoSEQ multiplex PCR, and its TCRdb copy is limited to in-frame clones, with some not included. Clone size and the V and J calls come from that table; the DNA yielded D and trimming. Of 150,000 to 200,000 clones detected, roughly three quarters appear once; the ten largest clones hold 7% to 9%. The source of the sample is a study of cytomegalovirus exposure and HLA in healthy donors. General study results and limits: In a later analysis, at a false discovery rate of 0.05, roughly 17,000 TCR beta sequences matched HLA alleles.

Sequencing used PBMCs. The V and J genes are TRBV7-3 and TRBJ2-2, with 7 bases that match TRBD2. The sequence derives from a male donor in good health and CMV-seropositive. The DNA for the CDR3 is TGTGCCAGCAGCTTAAATCCAGCGGGGAGCACCGGGGAGCTGTTTTTT. Translated, it gives CASSLNPAGSTGELFF.